Below are 11 T cell receptor beta chains sequenced from a single sample in a study of OX40 agonist ivuxolimab in advanced cancers. The data were produced by immunoSEQ multiplex PCR, yet TCRdb's version contains in-frame clones alone and is incomplete. The table records about 80,000 clones, 92% of them present only once. This specimen was CD4+ or CD8+ T cells sorted from blood, taken in a trial of the OX40 agonist ivuxolimab. The origin of the receptors is an adult with an advanced solid tumor such as melanoma, head and neck, liver or kidney cancer.

The chain recombines TRBV13 with TRBJ2-1, with TRBD2 matching 9 bases. J was trimmed by 6 bases and V by 3 bases; bases with no gene match: 6. The germline V gene encodes CDR1 PRHDT and CDR2 FYEKMQ (reference sequence). The CDR3 totals 15 residues. The DNA of the CDR3 is TGTGCCAGCAGCTTGACGGCGGGGGGGCCCAATGAGCAGTTCTTC. Amino acid sequence: CASSLTAGGPNEQFF.

V is TRBV2 and J is TRBJ2-1; D might be TRBD1 (6 bases). The CDR3 runs to 14 residues. CDR1 and CDR2 from the germline V gene are SNHLY and FYNNEI. V was trimmed by 4 bases and J by 5 bases, leaving 12 bases between them. CDR3 sequence: CASSASQGNNEQFF. CDR3 nucleotide sequence: TGTGCCAGCAGTGCTAGCCAGGGGAACAATGAGCAGTTCTTC.

The rearrangement joins TRBV7-4 to TRBJ2-7; no firm D call. Germline CDR1 reads SGHVT; CDR2 reads SQSDAQ. This CDR3 contains 14 residues. The V end lost 5 bases, the J end lost 0 bases, and 11 bases lay between the germline ends. The CDR3 protein is CASSPRPCSYEQYF. The CDR3 DNA sequence: TGTGCCAGCAGCCCAAGACCGTGCTCCTACGAGCAGTACTTC. The complete variable domain, with remaining parts taken from reference TRBV7-4 and TRBJ2-7, reads GAGVSQSPRYKVAKRGRDVALRCDSISGHVTLYWYRQTLGQGSEVLTYSQSDAQRDKSGRPSGRFSAERPERSVSTLKIQRTEQGDSAVYLCASSPRPCSYEQYFGPGTRLTVT.

The chain employs TRBV18 and TRBJ1-5; perhaps TRBD1 as D (6 bases). The V gene lost 1 base and the J gene lost 4 bases, with 17 bases spanning the gap. The CDR3 consists of 17 residues. Germline loops: CDR1 KGHSH, CDR2 LQKENI. CDR3 coding DNA: TGTGCCAGCTCACCACGACCAGGGGACTCCTCGAATCAGCCCCAGCATTTT. It yields the protein CASSPRPGDSSNQPQHF. The full variable domain, rest sourced from reference TRBV18 and TRBJ1-5, is NAGVMQNPRHLVRRRGQEARLRCSPMKGHSHVYWYRQLPEEGLKFMVYLQKENIIDESGMPKERFSAEFPKEGPSILRIQQVVRGDSAAYFCASSPRPGDSSNQPQHFGDGTRLSIL.

The V and J genes are TRBV9 and TRBJ1-2; D is possibly TRBD1 (6 bases). CDR1 is SGDLS, CDR2 YYNGEE, per germline. CDR3 length: 15 residues. The V gene lost 0 bases and the J gene lost 1 base, with 10 bases spanning the gap. DNA of the CDR3: TGTGCCAGCAGCGTAGGAGGGGGGCTTAACTATGGCTACACCTTC. Encoded protein: CASSVGGGLNYGYTF.

In its sample, this clone was seen once. J is TRBJ1-2 and V is TRBV9, with D possibly matching TRBD1 (5 bases). The V end was cut by 3 bases, the J end by 0 bases, with 21 bases between. The germline V gene has CDR1 SGDLS and CDR2 YYNGEE. The CDR3 has 18 amino acids. CDR3 loop: CASSGPQGDPGANYGYTF. CDR3 DNA: TGTGCCAGCAGCGGACCCCAAGGGGACCCGGGAGCTAACTATGGCTACACCTTC. Drawing the rest from reference TRBV9 and TRBJ1-2, the complete variable domain is DSGVTQTPKHLITATGQRVTLRCSPRSGDLSVYWYQQSLDQGLQFLIQYYNGEERAKGNILERFSAQQFPDLHSELNLSSLELGDSALYFCASSGPQGDPGANYGYTFGSGTRLTVV.

This chain joins TRBV27 and TRBJ1-2; D is ambiguous. V gave up 3 bases and J gave up 3 bases, with 17 bases separating them. This CDR3 is built from 16 residues. Germline CDR1 and CDR2: MNHEY and SMNVEV (reference sequence). Here the CDR3 DNA reads TGTGCCAGCAGTTTGAATCCGCAAGGGAGCGACTATGGCTACACCTTC. This codes for CASSLNPQGSDYGYTF.

This clone was seen a single time. The genes are TRBV9 and TRBJ2-7; D uncertain. The V end was cut by 4 bases, the J end by 0 bases, with 14 bases between. Germline CDR1 is SGDLS and CDR2 is YYNGEE. The CDR3 is 15 amino acids. In nucleotides, the CDR3 is TGTGCCAGCAGCCCTACCGGGCCAGCCTCCTACGAGCAGTACTTC. Translating it yields CASSPTGPASYEQYF. Drawing the rest from reference TRBV9 and TRBJ2-7, the complete variable domain is DSGVTQTPKHLITATGQRVTLRCSPRSGDLSVYWYQQSLDQGLQFLIQYYNGEERAKGNILERFSAQQFPDLHSELNLSSLELGDSALYFCASSPTGPASYEQYFGPGTRLTVT.

V gene TRBV7-3 combines with J gene TRBJ2-7; D perhaps matches TRBD1 (5 bases). CDR1 and CDR2 (germline): SGHTA, FQGTGA. This CDR3 has 16 residues. V lost 6 bases and J lost 3, with 21 bases in between. The CDR3 loop is CASSLKGREFHYEQYF. The DNA for the CDR3 is TGTGCCAGCAGTCTAAAGGGGCGCGAATTTCACTACGAGCAGTACTTC.

V gene TRBV27 combines with J gene TRBJ2-2, with D tentatively TRBD2 (5 bases). V lost 4 bases and J 6 bases, leaving 9 bases between the germline ends. The CDR3 is 13 residues long. Germline CDR1 MNHEY, CDR2 SMNVEV (reference sequence). CDR3 in amino acids: CASSWTAPGELFF. The CDR3 DNA follows: TGTGCCAGCAGTTGGACTGCACCCGGGGAGCTGTTTTTT.

This chain uses TRBV27 with TRBJ2-2; 9 bases match TRBD2. J was trimmed by 6 bases and V by 3 bases; bases with no gene match: 8. CDR3 length: 16 amino acids. Germline CDR1 and CDR2: MNHEY and SMNVEV (reference sequence). The CDR3: CASSFWSSGAAGELFF. CDR3 sequence (DNA): TGTGCCAGCAGTTTCTGGTCTAGCGGGGCCGCCGGGGAGCTGTTTTTT.